Each of the 28 T cell receptor beta chains below was sequenced from the same sample in a study of beta chain features in type 1 diabetes. Since all of the isolated RNA was reverse transcribed, expressed TCRB transcripts were what got sequenced. Produced via immunoSEQ multiplex PCR; TCRdb's table is partial and in-frame only. The table includes around 300,000 clones, approximately 16% detected once. Overall study results and limits: There was a moderate but significant shortening of TCRB CDR3s in all four CD4+ subsets of Type 1 diabetes patients.

These receptors have no identified antigens. The sample taken for sequencing was naive CD4+ T cells from blood. The receptor source for this set is a man younger than 35 with type 1 diabetes.

The chain employs TRBV19 and TRBJ2-7; 9 nucleotides line up with TRBD2. The germline V gene has CDR1 LNHDA and CDR2 SQIVND (reference sequence). Trimming at V came to 3 bases and at J to 4 bases, leaving 4 bases not matched to a gene. This CDR3 is 14 amino acids long. The CDR3: CASSMKREAYEQYF. The CDR3 nucleotides are TGTGCCAGTAGTATGAAGCGGGAGGCTTACGAGCAGTACTTC.

This clone was counted only a few times. The rearrangement links TRBV14 to TRBJ2-7; D possibly corresponds to TRBD2 (5 bases). Germline assignment: CDR1 SGHDN and CDR2 FVKESK. Deletions cut 2 bases from V and 2 bases from J, with 19 bases between. CDR3 length: 17 residues. CDR3 coding DNA: TGTGCCAGCAGCCAATATTCAGGAGGCGACCGAGCCTACGAGCAGTACTTC. Encoded protein: CASSQYSGGDRAYEQYF.

The chain joins TRBV28 to TRBJ2-7; 8 bases match TRBD1. Germline V gene lookup returns CDR1 MDHEN and CDR2 SYDVKM. The CDR3 sequence is 15 residues long. The V and J ends lost 6 bases and 2 bases, in that order; junction bases with no gene match: 9. CDR3 nucleotides: TGTGCCAGCAGGGCATGGACAGGGCAGACCTACGAGCAGTACTTC. Protein sequence: CASRAWTGQTYEQYF.

This chain connects TRBV29-1 to TRBJ2-5; 8 nucleotides agree with TRBD2. Unmatched junction bases numbered 1, after V lost 1 base and J lost 3 bases. CDR3 length: 13 residues. CDR1 SQVTM and CDR2 ANQGSEA come from the germline V gene. The CDR3 reads CSVEAGGKETQYF. The DNA of the CDR3 is TGCAGCGTTGAAGCGGGGGGGAAAGAGACCCAGTACTTC.

The V and J genes are TRBV6-5 and TRBJ1-1; D might be TRBD1 (5 bases). V was clipped by 2 bases and J by 11 bases, with 9 bases between them. The CDR3 extends over 11 amino acids. Per germline, CDR1 MNHEY and CDR2 SVGAGI. CDR3 nucleotides: TGTGCCAGCAGTTACGGGGGGTATGCTTTCTTT. Its protein is CASSYGGYAFF.

This clone came up a few times. J is TRBJ1-2 and V is TRBV28; TRBD1 is a possible D gene (6 bases). Germline CDR1 is MDHEN and CDR2 is SYDVKM. This CDR3 spans 15 amino acids. V gave up 4 bases and J gave up 5 bases, with 17 bases separating them. CDR3 coding DNA: TGTGCCAGCAGTTCTTCCTACGCAGGGACATATGGCTACACCTTC. Its protein is CASSSSYAGTYGYTF.

The rearrangement joins TRBV18 to TRBJ2-1, with 7 bases that match TRBD1. This CDR3 is built from 12 residues. V was pared by 5 bases and J by 6 bases, with 1 base of the junction left unmatched. Germline CDR1 reads KGHSH; CDR2 reads LQKENI. The CDR3 protein is CASSGQVNEQFF. The CDR3 nucleotides are TGTGCCAGCTCAGGACAGGTCAATGAGCAGTTCTTC.

This clone came up a few times. The gene calls are TRBV7-2 and TRBJ1-5; D unclear. Germline assignment: CDR1 SGHTA and CDR2 FQGNSA. This CDR3 region has 15 residues. The V and J ends lost 0 bases and 2 bases respectively, with 8 bases between them. The CDR3 nucleotides read TGTGCCAGCAGCTTAGCCACGGCGGGCAATCAGCCCCAGCATTTT. Its protein product is CASSLATAGNQPQHF. The entire variable domain, with the rest obtained from reference TRBV7-2 and TRBJ1-5, is as follows: GAGVSQSPSNKVTEKGKDVELRCDPISGHTALYWYRQSLGQGLEFLIYFQGNSAPDKSGLPSDRFSAERTGGSVSTLTIQRTQQEDSAVYLCASSLATAGNQPQHFGDGTRLSIL.

This clone was picked up a small number of times. V usage is TRBV29-1 and J usage is TRBJ1-1; D possibly corresponds to TRBD1 (6 bases). The germline V and J ends were trimmed by 7 bases and 2 bases, with 14 bases remaining between them. The germline V gene encodes CDR1 SQVTM and CDR2 ANQGSEA. The CDR3 runs 13 residues. Here the CDR3 DNA reads TGCAGCGCACATGGGGGGGCTAACACTGAAGCTTTCTTT. It yields the protein CSAHGGANTEAFF.

This clone has just a few counts. The V gene is TRBV6-5, the J gene TRBJ1-4, with D unresolved. The germline V gene has CDR1 MNHEY and CDR2 SVGAGI. V was pared by 5 bases and J by 11 bases, with 9 bases between. The CDR3 extends over 11 amino acids. Here the CDR3 DNA reads TGTGCCAGCAGTGCCGGAGGTAAACTGTTTTTT. Translation: CASSAGGKLFF.

J is TRBJ1-2 and V is TRBV15; 10 nucleotides align to TRBD1. Germline lookup yields CDR1 LNHNV and CDR2 YYDKDF (reference sequence). The CDR3 consists of 18 residues. J was trimmed by 5 bases and V by 0 bases; bases with no gene match: 12. This CDR3 reads CATSRDEVGQGEFYGYTF. For the CDR3, the DNA is TGTGCCACCAGCAGAGATGAAGTTGGACAGGGGGAGTTTTATGGCTACACCTTC. The whole variable domain, remainder taken from reference TRBV15 and TRBJ1-2, is DAMVIQNPRYQVTQFGKPVTLSCSQTLNHNVMYWYQQKSSQAPKLLFHYYDKDFNNEADTPDNFQSRRPNTSFCFLDIRSPGLGDTAMYLCATSRDEVGQGEFYGYTFGSGTRLTVV.

This clone appeared a few times. Written as DNA, the CDR3 is TGTGCCATCAGCCACGCCGGGACTAGCGGAGACAATGAGCAGTTCTTC. Encoded protein: CAISHAGTSGDNEQFF. The chain carries TRBV10-3 and TRBJ2-1, with 11 bases matching TRBD2. The CDR3 runs 16 residues. CDR1 is ENHRY and CDR2 is SYGVKD in the germline V gene. V lost 6 bases to trimming and J lost 5 bases; unmatched junction nucleotides: 9.

This chain joins TRBV5-6 and TRBJ2-1, with a tentative D call TRBD2 (5 bases). Per germline, CDR1 SGHDT and CDR2 YYEEEE. V was clipped by 8 bases and J by 2 bases, with 14 bases between them. The CDR3 is 14 residues long. The CDR3 sequence is CASRGSFAYNEQFF. The CDR3 nucleotides read TGTGCCAGTCGGGGTTCGTTCGCCTACAATGAGCAGTTCTTC. The variable domain in full, with the rest retrieved from reference TRBV5-6 and TRBJ2-1, is DAGVTQSPTHLIKTRGQQVTLRCSPKSGHDTVSWYQQALGQGPQFIFQYYEEEERQRGNFPDRFSGHQFPNYSSELNVNALLLGDSALYLCASRGSFAYNEQFFGPGTRLTVL.

J is TRBJ1-2 and V is TRBV11-2, with TRBD1 matching over 8 bases. The germline gives CDR1 SGHAT, CDR2 FQNNGV. The CDR3 has 16 residues. Trimming at V came to 4 bases and at J to 5 bases, leaving 12 bases not matched to a gene. The DNA of the CDR3 is TGTGCCAGCAGCTCGGCCGTCAGGGGGCCTGGGTATGGCTACACCTTC. It translates to CASSSAVRGPGYGYTF. Based on the CDR3 plus reference TRBV11-2 and TRBJ1-2, the full variable domain is EAGVAQSPRYKIIEKRQSVAFWCNPISGHATLYWYQQILGQGPKLLIQFQNNGVVDDSQLPKDRFSAERLKGVDSTLKIQPAKLEDSAVYLCASSSAVRGPGYGYTFGSGTRLTVV.

The chain joins TRBV7-8 to TRBJ2-5, with D possibly TRBD1 on 6 matching bases. Germline CDR1 and CDR2: SGHVS and FQNEAQ. The CDR3 extends over 13 amino acids. The V gene lost 5 bases and the J gene lost 5 bases, with 12 bases spanning the gap. CDR3 bases: TGTGCCAGCAGCAGGGGGTTTCGGGAGACCCAGTACTTC. Residues: CASSRGFRETQYF.

Only a few counts were recorded for this clone. The gene calls are TRBV4-3 and TRBJ2-2; TRBD2 might be the D (6 bases). CDR1 is LGHNA and CDR2 is YSLEER in the germline V gene. The CDR3 runs to 15 residues. Trimming stripped 1 base from V and 4 bases from J, with 10 bases between. The CDR3 DNA is TGCGCCAGCAGCCAAGTCGGGGGTACCACCGGGGAGCTGTTTTTT. Protein sequence: CASSQVGGTTGELFF.

This clone was picked up a small number of times. V gene TRBV19 combines with J gene TRBJ2-7; TRBD1 is a possible D gene (5 bases). Germline V lookup: CDR1 LNHDA, CDR2 SQIVND (reference sequence). CDR3 size: 15 residues. The V gene lost 5 bases and the J gene lost 1 base, with 15 bases spanning the gap. CDR3 in amino acids: CASSRQLQPSYEQYF. Written as DNA, the CDR3 is TGTGCCAGTAGTCGACAGTTACAACCTTCCTACGAGCAGTACTTC.

This clone was detected a few times. The chain uses TRBV4-1 and TRBJ2-5; TRBD2 agrees at 8 bases. V lost 1 base to trimming and J lost 5 bases; unmatched junction nucleotides: 12. This CDR3 region has 17 residues. CDR1 is MGHRA and CDR2 is YSYEKL in the germline V gene. Written as DNA, the CDR3 is TGCGCCAGCAGCCAAGTAGTGGCTAGCGGGTTGGGTGAGACCCAGTACTTC. The encoded protein is CASSQVVASGLGETQYF.

This clone came up a few times. The chain joins TRBV21-1 to TRBJ1-6; the table gives TRBD1 as D, unverified against the DNA. TRBV21-1 is given as a pseudogene. The CDR3 is made up of 14 amino acids. The chain's CDR3 is CASRRDRNPSPLHF. The CDR3 region has the DNA TGTGCCAGCAGAAGGGACAGAAACCCTTCACCCCTCCACTTT.

V and J are TRBV9 and TRBJ1-2; D perhaps matches TRBD1 (5 bases). Germline CDR1 and CDR2: SGDLS and YYNGEE. Trimming shortened V by 3 bases and J by 8 bases, and 11 bases separated the two germline ends. The CDR3 sequence is 12 residues long. The CDR3 coding sequence is TGTGCCAGCAGCGGAGACAGTAGGGGCTACACCTTC. It codes for CASSGDSRGYTF.

This clone has just a few counts. The chain employs TRBV6-5 and TRBJ2-7; TRBD1 matches 8 bases. Trimming cost V 3 bases and J 3 bases; bases outside gene matches: 7. CDR1 is MNHEY and CDR2 is SVGAGI in the germline V gene. The CDR3 covers 15 residues. CDR3 sequence (DNA): TGTGCCAGCAGTTATTTTACAGGGGGGATCTACGAGCAGTACTTC. It yields the protein CASSYFTGGIYEQYF.

This clone has only a few counts. The rearrangement uses TRBV29-1 and TRBJ1-3; possible D gene TRBD1, 6 bases. Germline loops: CDR1 SQVTM, CDR2 ANQGSEA. This CDR3 region has 14 residues. Trimming took 4 bases from V and 4 from J, leaving 14 bases between them. The chain's CDR3 is CSVVRGLSGNTIYF. The DNA of the CDR3 is TGCAGCGTTGTGAGGGGGTTGAGCGGAAACACCATATATTTT.

This clone appeared a few times. The J gene is TRBJ2-1, the V gene TRBV5-1; 8 nucleotides match TRBD2. The CDR3 extends over 15 amino acids. The V segment lost 0 bases and the J segment 6 bases; nucleotides outside the gene matches: 5. Germline V lookup: CDR1 SGHRS, CDR2 YFSETQ. The CDR3 DNA sequence: TGCGCCAGCAGCTTGGTCCGGGGGGGCGCCAATGAGCAGTTCTTC. Protein product: CASSLVRGGANEQFF.

This rearrangement joins TRBV4-3 to TRBJ2-1; D possibly corresponds to TRBD2 (5 bases). V lost 3 bases to trimming and J lost 10 bases, with 13 bases between them. Germline V gene lookup returns CDR1 LGHNA and CDR2 YSLEER. The CDR3 contains 13 residues. This CDR3 reads CASSQYSGNEQFF. In DNA form, the CDR3 reads TGCGCCAGCAGCCAGTACTCCGGGAACGAGCAGTTCTTC.

This clone was detected a few times. This rearrangement joins TRBV2 to TRBJ2-5, with D unresolved. With 6 bases removed from V and 5 bases from J, the gap between germline ends came to 10 bases. Germline V gene sequence: CDR1 SNHLY, CDR2 FYNNEI. CDR3 length: 12 amino acids. DNA for the CDR3: TGTGCCAGCAGGGTAGCTCGGGAGACCCAGTACTTC. Protein product: CASRVARETQYF.

This chain uses TRBV11-3 with TRBJ2-5; D is ambiguous. CDR3 length: 13 amino acids. Trimming shortened V by 1 base and J by 4 bases, and 7 bases separated the two germline ends. Germline loops: CDR1 SGHNT, CDR2 YENEEA. CDR3 in amino acids: CASSLGGRETQYF. The CDR3, as DNA: TGTGCCAGCAGCTTAGGCGGAAGAGAGACCCAGTACTTC. The full variable domain, its missing parts supplied by reference TRBV11-3 and TRBJ2-5, is EAGVVQSPRYKIIEKKQPVAFWCNPISGHNTLYWYLQNLGQGPELLIRYENEEAVDDSQLPKDRFSAERLKGVDSTLKIQPAELGDSAVYLCASSLGGRETQYFGPGTRLLVL.

In its sample, this clone was seen a few times. The V call is TRBV4-2, the J call TRBJ1-1, with D uncertain. Germline V gene sequence: CDR1 LGHNA, CDR2 YNFKEQ. CDR3 length: 14 amino acids. Deletions cut 2 bases from V and 11 bases from J, with 18 bases between. The CDR3 DNA is TGTGCCAGCAGCCAATTAAATCTTGCGGTTGGCGCTTTCTTT. It yields the protein CASSQLNLAVGAFF.

V usage is TRBV5-1 and J usage is TRBJ2-1, with 8 nucleotides matching TRBD2. Per the germline V gene, CDR1 is SGHRS and CDR2 is YFSETQ. V was clipped by 5 bases and J by 8 bases; unmatched bases: 12. The CDR3 has 15 residues. Written as DNA, the CDR3 is TGCGCCAGCAGTGCCGGGACTAGAAGGTCCCATGAGCAGTTCTTC. Translating gives CASSAGTRRSHEQFF.